This T cell receptor (beta chain) was sequenced in a study of cytomegalovirus exposure and HLA in healthy donors. As concerns this clone: Its antigen is undetermined.

Overall study findings and caveats: CMV serostatus was the only immune exposure information that was available. Using the classifier, cytomegalovirus status was reportedly diagnosed with high specificity and sensitivity. According to the study, 150 to 200 TCR beta chains were cytomegalovirus-associated. In a later analysis, a missense DCLRE1C variant was linked to TCR beta V- and J-gene trimming.

The PCR was carried out with 60 Vbeta primers and 13 Jbeta primers. Assay used: immunoSEQ multiplex PCR; TCRdb lists only in-frame clones, some missing. Of 190,000 or so clones listed, around 83% are singletons. Germline trimming cut 3 bases from V and 2 bases from J; bases unmatched to any gene: 6. The length of the CDR3 is 15 residues. Germline V gene sequence: CDR1 SGHTA, CDR2 FQGNSA. The sequence was collected from a woman between 50 and 59 years old in good health and CMV-seropositive. The gene calls are TRBV7-2 and TRBJ2-7; 8 nucleotides match TRBD2. Sequencing was carried out using PBMCs. CDR3 nucleotide sequence: TGTGCCAGCAGCTTCTCCGCGGGGGGTACCTACGAGCAGTACTTC. The encoded protein is CASSFSAGGTYEQYF. The full variable domain, with the rest looked up from reference TRBV7-2 and TRBJ2-7, is GAGVSQSPSNKVTEKGKDVELRCDPISGHTALYWYRQSLGQGLEFLIYFQGNSAPDKSGLPSDRFSAERTGGSVSTLTIQRTQQEDSAVYLCASSFSAGGTYEQYFGPGTRLTVT.